The sequence of this T cell receptor beta chain was determined in a study of blood T cells in healthy people across ages. Study-level background: About one barcoded TCR beta cDNA was captured per two T cells. Notes on the study in general: Correlation between TCR beta diversity and naive T cell percentage was strong.

This clonotype was seen only once. Its antigen is unidentified. V lost 4 bases and J 5 bases, leaving 19 bases between the germline ends. CDR1 and CDR2 from the germline V gene are SQVTM and ANQGSEA. The CDR3 sequence is 15 residues long. The use of a sample-barcoded 5' primer and a J-beta primer mix characterized a second PCR of about 7 to 12 cycles. The template-switch adaptor was a 5' adaptor with 12 random nucleotides. It tagged each cDNA molecule. From the 5' RACE reads, TCRdb called clonotypes with MiXCR, one entry per CDR3 protein. The sample has around 620,000 distinct CDR3 sequences, 27% seen once; the top ten hold approximately 17%.

Sequencing input: blood. The genes are TRBV29-1 and TRBJ2-3; perhaps TRBD2 as D (5 bases). The clonotype comes from a woman in her 70s in good health. The CDR3 loop is CSVVSGTQVQDTQYF. The CDR3 DNA reads TGCAGCGTTGTCAGCGGAACTCAGGTTCAAGATACGCAGTATTTT.